Reported below is one T cell receptor (beta chain). Its antigen is currently unknown. The sample is drawn from a study of radiotherapy plus CTLA-4 blockade in lung cancer. This table comes from immunoSEQ multiplex PCR, and its TCRdb copy is limited to in-frame clones, with some not included. The repertoire holds roughly 110,000 clones, over 75% seen once, with roughly 2.3% in the top ten. The study treated chemo-refractory metastatic non-small-cell lung cancer patients with focal radiation plus ipilimumab CTLA-4 blockade. The CDR3 loop spans 14 amino acids. The V end was cut by 0 bases, the J end by 4 bases, with 10 bases between. Germline V gene sequence: CDR1 KGHSH, CDR2 LQKENI. Findings and limits, study-wide: Increased serum interferon-beta after radiation also reportedly predicted response strongly. In blood, after radiotherapy plus ipilimumab, tumor-derived TCR clones expanded.

Source: peripheral blood, taken from a patient treated with radiotherapy plus ipilimumab. The clonotype was recovered from a human donor with non-small cell lung cancer that progressed on radiotherapy plus ipilimumab. Some clones in this sample may be carry-over from other donors' samples. The rearrangement uses TRBV18 and TRBJ2-7; no firm D call. As DNA, the CDR3 is TGTGCCAGCTCACCACCTAGCATAGAGTACGAGCAGTACTTC. Protein sequence: CASSPPSIEYEQYF.